The next 31 T cell receptor beta chains were all read from a single sample in a study of cytomegalovirus exposure and HLA in healthy donors. A multiplex PCR was run with 60 Vbeta primers and 13 Jbeta primers. The protocol was immunoSEQ multiplex PCR, while the TCRdb copy is restricted to in-frame clones and leaves out a portion. In the table there are 90,000 to 140,000 clones, about four fifths of which are singletons. Sequencing was carried out using PBMCs. Receptors were obtained from a man aged 25 to 45 in good health and CMV-seronegative.

CDR3 in amino acids: CASSLTGPEYGYTF. The CDR3 nucleotides read TGCGCCAGCAGCCTTACAGGGCCCGAGTATGGCTACACCTTC. The chain links TRBV5-1 to TRBJ1-2; D is perhaps TRBD1 (6 bases). Germline CDR1 SGHRS, CDR2 YFSETQ. Trimming left V 4 bases short and J 5 bases short, with 15 bases between. The CDR3 runs 14 residues.

The chain recombines TRBV12-5 with TRBJ2-5; no firm D call. The CDR3 has 12 residues. Trimming removed 6 bases at V and 4 bases at J, with 9 bases between. Per the germline V gene, CDR1 is LGHNT and CDR2 is FRNRAP. This chain's CDR3 is CASGLNTETQYF. DNA for the CDR3: TGTGCTAGTGGGCTAAATACAGAGACCCAGTACTTC.

Only one count was recorded for this clone. The chain is built from TRBV5-1 and TRBJ1-2; unclear D gene. Trimming pared 4 bases from V and 10 bases from J, leaving 14 bases between. Germline assignment: CDR1 SGHRS and CDR2 YFSETQ. This CDR3 has 12 amino acids. CDR3 protein: CASSIRTDDYTF. The CDR3 DNA reads as TGCGCCAGCAGCATACGGACTGACGACTACACCTTC.

The chain uses TRBV6-5 and TRBJ2-7; 10 nucleotides align to TRBD1. CDR1 and CDR2 from the germline V gene are MNHEY and SVGAGI. V shed 7 bases and J 7 bases; nucleotides not matched to a gene: 13. The CDR3 loop spans 15 amino acids. CDR3 DNA sequence: TGTGCCAGCAACGGCGGGACAGGGGTCGGCCGGGAGCAGTACTTC. Translated, it gives CASNGGTGVGREQYF.

The chain combines TRBV5-4 with TRBJ2-2; TRBD2 agrees at 8 bases. This CDR3 has 16 residues. V lost 0 bases to trimming and J lost 4 bases; unmatched junction nucleotides: 5. Germline V gives CDR1 SGHNT, CDR2 YYREEE (reference sequence). CDR3 loop: CASSLDPGLGTGELFF. Here the CDR3 DNA reads TGTGCCAGCAGCTTGGACCCGGGACTAGGCACCGGGGAGCTGTTTTTT.

The chain is built from TRBV7-2 and TRBJ2-5; D possibly uses TRBD1 or TRBD2 (5 bases each). The V and J ends lost 5 bases and 0 bases respectively, with 10 bases between them. Germline V gives CDR1 SGHTA, CDR2 FQGNSA. The CDR3 has 14 residues. CDR3: CASSLGEYQETQYF. The CDR3 nucleotides are TGTGCCAGCAGCCTAGGGGAGTACCAAGAGACCCAGTACTTC.

The chain uses TRBV30 and TRBJ1-6, with 7 bases aligning to TRBD1. V trimming: 5 bases; J trimming: 6 bases; junction bases outside the gene matches: 4. The CDR3 has 13 amino acids. The germline CDR1 and CDR2 sequences are GTSNPN and SVGIG (reference sequence). CDR3 bases: TGTGCCTGGGACGGGACAGCTAATTCACCCCTCCACTTT. Residues: CAWDGTANSPLHF.

The chain employs TRBV30 and TRBJ2-5; D gene uncertain. The V gene lost 0 bases and the J gene lost 0 bases, with 5 bases spanning the gap. The CDR3 loop spans 13 amino acids. Germline CDR1 reads GTSNPN; CDR2 reads SVGIG (reference sequence). The CDR3 is CAWSVGNQETQYF. In DNA form, the CDR3 reads TGTGCCTGGAGTGTCGGTAACCAAGAGACCCAGTACTTC.

V usage is TRBV7-9 and J usage is TRBJ1-1, with D possibly being TRBD1 (6 bases). Looked up from germline, CDR1 is SEHNR and CDR2 is FQNEAQ (reference sequence). CDR3 size: 17 residues. Trimming took 2 bases from V and 4 from J, leaving 20 bases between them. The CDR3 DNA sequence: TGTGCCAGCAGCTTAACGGCAGGGGCTCAGGCCGGCACTGAAGCTTTCTTT. It codes for CASSLTAGAQAGTEAFF.

The rearrangement joins TRBV30 to TRBJ1-2; 9 positions agree with TRBD1. The J segment lost 6 bases and the V segment lost 4 bases, leaving 6 bases of the junction unmatched. The CDR3 consists of 13 residues. Germline V gene sequence: CDR1 GTSNPN, CDR2 SVGIG (reference sequence). The CDR3 protein is CAWNRDRVNGYTF. DNA for the CDR3: TGTGCCTGGAACAGGGACAGGGTCAATGGCTACACCTTC.

The J gene is TRBJ1-5, the V gene TRBV7-9, with TRBD1 identical over 10 bases. V gave up 6 bases and J gave up 7 bases; unmatched junction bases: 3. Germline values: CDR1 SEHNR, CDR2 FQNEAQ (reference sequence). The CDR3 spans 13 residues. The CDR3 DNA sequence: TGTGCCAGCAGTTGGGACAGGGGACAGCCCCAGCATTTT. Translation gives CASSWDRGQPQHF.

V and J are TRBV6-6 and TRBJ1-1, with a weak D call TRBD1 (6 bases). Germline V gene lookup returns CDR1 MNHNY and CDR2 SVGAGI (reference sequence). The CDR3 length is 13 residues. The ends were cut back, 3 bases at V and 7 bases at J, with 12 bases in the middle. CDR3 DNA sequence: TGTGCCAGCAGTTATCGACAGGAAGTTGAAGCTTTCTTT. This gives the protein CASSYRQEVEAFF.

The gene calls are TRBV9 and TRBJ2-3; a possible D gene is TRBD1 (5 bases). Trimming pared 0 bases from V and 1 base from J, leaving 6 bases between. This CDR3 region has 14 residues. Germline CDR1 is SGDLS and CDR2 is YYNGEE. CDR3: CASSVARGTDTQYF. In nucleotides, the CDR3 is TGTGCCAGCAGCGTAGCCAGGGGCACAGATACGCAGTATTTT.

The V call is TRBV9, the J call TRBJ2-2; weak D call: TRBD2 (6 bases). The V end was cut by 2 bases, the J end by 5 bases, with 13 bases between. This CDR3 region has 15 residues. Germline V gene sequence: CDR1 SGDLS, CDR2 YYNGEE. The CDR3 spells CASSVSGSETGELFF. The CDR3, as DNA: TGTGCCAGCAGCGTTAGCGGCAGCGAAACCGGGGAGCTGTTTTTT. Combining the CDR3 with reference TRBV9 and TRBJ2-2 gives the whole variable domain DSGVTQTPKHLITATGQRVTLRCSPRSGDLSVYWYQQSLDQGLQFLIQYYNGEERAKGNILERFSAQQFPDLHSELNLSSLELGDSALYFCASSVSGSETGELFFGEGSRLTVL.

This sequence joins TRBV7-9 and TRBJ1-1; 10 nucleotides match TRBD1. V shed 5 bases and J 0 bases; nucleotides not matched to a gene: 15. CDR3 size: 19 residues. Germline CDR1 is SEHNR and CDR2 is FQNEAQ (reference sequence). The CDR3 region is CASSPPWTGGITLNTEAFF. Here the CDR3 DNA reads TGTGCCAGCAGCCCACCATGGACAGGGGGGATAACACTGAACACTGAAGCTTTCTTT.

This chain connects TRBV5-4 to TRBJ2-3; 8 bases are a match to TRBD1. V was clipped by 0 bases and J by 1 base; unmatched bases: 1. The CDR3 length is 15 residues. Germline V lookup: CDR1 SGHNT, CDR2 YYREEE (reference sequence). CDR3 nucleotides: TGTGCCAGCAGCTTGGCGACAGGGGGCACAGATACGCAGTATTTT. It encodes CASSLATGGTDTQYF.

This clone came up a few times. Written as DNA, the CDR3 is TGCGCCAGCAGCCAGGCCACAGGGGGAGGTGGAAACACCATATATTTT. This encodes CASSQATGGGGNTIYF. The gene calls are TRBV4-3 and TRBJ1-3; the match to TRBD1 covers 8 bases. The CDR3 consists of 16 residues. The germline V gene encodes CDR1 LGHNA and CDR2 YSLEER. Germline trimming cut 3 bases from V and 3 bases from J; bases unmatched to any gene: 7.

The V call is TRBV19, the J call TRBJ2-2; D not resolved. The CDR3 covers 15 residues. Trimming shortened V by 6 bases and J by 4 bases, and 15 bases separated the two germline ends. Germline lookup yields CDR1 LNHDA and CDR2 SQIVND (reference sequence). CDR3 coding DNA: TGTGCCAGTAGAATGGAGCTACTGGGCACCGGGGAGCTGTTTTTT. Its translation: CASRMELLGTGELFF.

The chain couples TRBV19 to TRBJ1-1; a possible D gene is TRBD1 (5 bases). Germline CDR1 reads LNHDA; CDR2 reads SQIVND (reference sequence). Trimming cost V 7 bases and J 4 bases, with 10 bases left between them. The CDR3 runs 12 residues. The DNA for the CDR3 is TGTGCCAGTACCGTAGGGGTCACTGAAGCTTTCTTT. Translating gives CASTVGVTEAFF.

The V and J genes are TRBV25-1 and TRBJ1-5; D possibly corresponds to TRBD1 (6 bases). V gave up 3 bases and J gave up 5 bases, with 17 bases separating them. The germline V gene encodes CDR1 MGHDK and CDR2 SYGVNS. This CDR3 comprises 16 residues. The CDR3 region is CASSDFPPRGDQPQHF. The CDR3 nucleotides are TGTGCCAGCAGTGATTTCCCCCCCAGGGGCGATCAGCCCCAGCATTTT.

As regards this clone: Other nucleotide sequences in the sample specify the same CDR3. The genes are TRBV30 and TRBJ1-5; D remains ambiguous. V was clipped by 0 bases and J by 2 bases, with 5 bases between them. CDR3 length equals 13 residues. Germline V CDR1 and CDR2: GTSNPN, SVGIG (reference sequence). The CDR3 DNA is TGTGCCTGGAGTGTGGGCGGCAATCAGCCCCAGCATTTT. Protein sequence: CAWSVGGNQPQHF.

The chain combines TRBV4-3 with TRBJ2-7; D is unclear. Trimming left V 0 bases short and J 4 bases short, with 10 bases between. There are 14 residues in the CDR3. Germline CDR1 and CDR2: LGHNA and YSLEER. CDR3 residues: CASSQENRVYEQYF. CDR3 nucleotide sequence: TGCGCCAGCAGCCAAGAAAACCGGGTATACGAGCAGTACTTC.

The CDR3 DNA sequence: TGCGCCAGCAGCTTGGGGGGGGATGAAAAACTGTTTTTT. Protein: CASSLGGDEKLFF. The rearrangement uses TRBV5-1 and TRBJ1-4; possible D gene TRBD1, 5 bases. Per germline, CDR1 SGHRS and CDR2 YFSETQ. V was cut by 0 bases and J by 6 bases, with 6 bases left in between. CDR3 size: 13 residues.

There are a few counts of this clone. The chain's CDR3 is CASDRVMGNTEAFF. The CDR3 DNA reads TGTGCCAGCGACAGGGTGATGGGGAACACTGAAGCTTTCTTT. The chain employs TRBV6-6 and TRBJ1-1; 7 bases fit TRBD1. The J segment lost 1 base and the V segment lost 8 bases, leaving 7 bases of the junction unmatched. This CDR3 is 14 amino acids long. Germline-derived CDR1 and CDR2 are MNHNY and SVGAGI (reference sequence).

This chain uses TRBV4-3 with TRBJ2-7; a weak D match, TRBD1 (6 bases). This CDR3 is 15 amino acids long. Germline V gives CDR1 LGHNA, CDR2 YSLEER. V was clipped by 2 bases and J by 3 bases, with 14 bases between them. The CDR3 here is CASSQNLQGFYEQYF. Written as DNA, the CDR3 is TGCGCCAGCAGCCAAAATTTACAGGGTTTCTACGAGCAGTACTTC.

The rearrangement uses TRBV4-3 and TRBJ2-3, with TRBD2 identical over 9 bases. The CDR3 is made up of 15 amino acids. V dropped 4 bases and J dropped 2; count of bases not matched to a gene: 4. The germline CDR1 and CDR2 sequences are LGHNA and YSLEER. CDR3 nucleotides: TGCGCCAGCAGCCCAGAGCGGGGGGACACAGATACGCAGTATTTT. Protein product: CASSPERGDTDTQYF.

The chain uses TRBV6-1 and TRBJ2-5; 12 nucleotides align to TRBD1. This CDR3 region has 17 residues. J gave up 5 bases and V 4 bases, and 11 bases lay outside the gene matches. The germline gives CDR1 MNHNS, CDR2 SASEGT. DNA of the CDR3: TGTGCCAGCAGTGCCCTAGGGACAGGGGGCTTTAGGGAGACCCAGTACTTC. Translated: CASSALGTGGFRETQYF.

The V call is TRBV6-1, the J call TRBJ2-7, with 9 bases aligning to TRBD1. V gave up 0 bases and J gave up 11 bases; unmatched junction bases: 5. The CDR3 length is 13 residues. Looked up from germline, CDR1 is MNHNS and CDR2 is SASEGT. The CDR3 sequence: CASSEAWDRVKYF. In DNA form, the CDR3 reads TGTGCCAGCAGTGAAGCCTGGGACAGGGTGAAGTACTTC.

The V and J genes are TRBV10-3 and TRBJ2-3, with 8 positions matching TRBD2. The junction had 8 bases not matched to a gene; V was cut back by 5 bases and J by 4 bases. The CDR3 runs 15 residues. Germline V gene lookup returns CDR1 ENHRY and CDR2 SYGVKD. CDR3 bases: TGTGCCATCAGTACGATAGCGGGAAAGCCAGATACGCAGTATTTT. Its protein is CAISTIAGKPDTQYF.

This clone was seen a few times. This sequence joins TRBV9 and TRBJ2-3; possible D gene TRBD2, 5 bases. V lost 5 bases and J lost 1, with 8 bases in between. Germline V gives CDR1 SGDLS, CDR2 YYNGEE. CDR3 length: 13 residues. CDR3 loop: CASRGSGTDTQYF. In DNA, the CDR3 is TGTGCCAGCAGGGGGAGTGGCACAGATACGCAGTATTTT.

In this sample, this clone turned up a few times. The chain joins TRBV30 to TRBJ1-4; D uncertain. Trimming pared 2 bases from V and 11 bases from J, leaving 9 bases between. Germline assignment: CDR1 GTSNPN and CDR2 SVGIG (reference sequence). This CDR3 spans 11 amino acids. Written as DNA, the CDR3 is TGTGCCTGGAGTAGGAACGGGAAACTGTTTTTT. Its translation: CAWSRNGKLFF.